Given below is one T cell receptor (beta chain) in context. This clone's antigen is unknown. The sample holds no much larger clone one base away, and base qualities are not on file. Every donor was a healthy Caucasian. The twin cohort comprised three pairs of female monozygotic twins, all aged about 18 to 30 years. Peripheral blood mononuclear cells were the source from which RNA for the TCR libraries was isolated. Library preparation was by 5' RACE. Instrument used: Illumina HiSeq 2000. Template switching added a universal primer binding site, and the final cDNA carried a unique molecular identifier that allowed TCR cDNA molecules to be counted accurately. First-strand cDNA for TCR alpha and beta chains was synthesized from specific primers in the conserved constant-segment region. To control for contamination, every cDNA library carried two barcodes: a SMART-Mk sample barcode plus Illumina barcodes. TruSeq adapter sequences along with Illumina sample barcodes were introduced in two successive PCR steps. The TCR alpha and beta cDNA libraries were sequenced on the Illumina HiSeq platform using custom primers. For the original study's pipeline: Raw reads were processed with MiGEC to extract unique molecular identifiers, and MiXCR was used to determine CDR3 positions. For each individual, recombination models were inferred using an EM algorithm with the repgenHMM and IGoR tools. The analysis of shared clonotypes was done with the tcR package in R, with sharing normalized by the product of cloneset sizes. To study raw recombination free of thymic and clonal selection effects, out-of-frame nonproductive sequences were analyzed. Using fastp at Q25 and MiXCR, TCRdb reprocessed the public reads and kept productive beta chains. Records with the same CDR3 protein are collapsed into one entry carrying the most frequent genes and DNA. The V and J calls reflect TCRdb's pipeline rather than the authors' work. The sample data list about 690,000 distinct CDR3 sequences, and 21% of these were observed just once. The ten largest account for 4% to 4.5% of the sample.

Looking up the germline V gene yields CDR1 WSHSY and CDR2 SAAADI. The V and J ends are trimmed by 3 bases and 1 base, leaving 11 bases between them. The CDR3 starts with the cysteine, ends with the phenylalanine, and has 15 residues. CDR3 DNA is the only sequence kept; it has 45 bases, read in frame from the first base. These data come from a study of identical twins (dated by TCRdb to about 2016). Turning to the overall study: To test whether fetal clonotypes persist, the study used deep sequencing on TCR alpha and beta repertoires from monozygotic twins, unrelated adults of various ages, and cord blood. Replicate twin experiments were performed at different times using different library preparation protocols to rule out contamination.

Broader findings and caveats from the paper: Compared with coincidental sharing between unrelated individuals, an excess of low generation-probability sequences was observed among out-of-frame TCR alpha sequences shared between twins. Abundant cord blood beta clonotypes carried fewer insertions; young adult naive repertoires showed a weaker similar trend, while memory repertoires showed none. Zero-insertion analyses could be partly confounded by invariant T cells such as MAIT and iNKT, although diverse VJ usage argued against such confounding for most clonotypes. In monozygotic twins, out-of-frame TCR alpha sharing was systematically underestimated by recombination models, although the models agreed with sharing between unrelated individuals. In beta out-of-frame sequences, excess twin sharing was weaker, because having fewer shared sequences lowered the signal-to-noise ratio. Because the same donors could not be followed over many years, the conclusions depended on cross-sectional statistical analysis.

This sample also belongs to another study, concerning T cells expressing NK-cell markers. As the second paper documents: TCR beta-chain repertoires were profiled in sorted CD3+CD56+NKG2C+, CD3+CD56+NKG2C- and CD3+CD56-NKG2C+ T-cell subsets from eight donors. Among the eight sequenced donors, seven were HCMV-seropositive and one was HCMV-seronegative. To restrict sorting to alphabetaTCR-expressing T cells, an anti-gammadeltaTCR antibody was added in several experiments. In over 5 donors, the dominant CD3+CD56+NKG2C+ clonotypes were among the top 10 CD8+ clonotypes and accounted for about 1.0-7.5% of CD8+ T cells. Those dominant clonotypes were again the most abundant among CD3+CD56-NKG2C+ cells in several donors, at roughly 28.3-60.1%. It remained unclear whether the expanded NKG2C-expressing T cell clones were specific for HCMV antigens. Randomly selected healthy volunteers, three men and five women, were used as the eight sequenced donors. A commercial ELISA kit detecting HCMV-specific IgG in serum was used to determine HCMV serostatus. For about 6 donors, unsorted PBMC were also used to sequence bulk peripheral blood T-cell repertoires. MIGEC was used to demultiplex reads and group reads by UMI, and MiTCR was used to assemble and quantify clonotypes. Only TCR cDNA sequences supported by at least two reads were kept to exclude erroneous sequences. The tcR package was used for downstream repertoire analysis, and clonotypes were matched across fractions by CDR3 nucleotide sequence plus V segment. VDJmatch was used to annotate antigen specificity against VDJdb, with one amino acid substitution in CDR3 allowed.

Specimen: PBMCs. The chain employs TRBV10-2 and TRBJ2-3, and the D gene may be TRBD1, 7 bases matching. This clonotype originated in a woman aged 18-30 years in good health. The CDR3 protein sequence reads: CASSDLRGGTDTQYF. The sequenced DNA: TGCGCCAGCAGTGACCTCAGGGGGGGCACAGATACGCAGTATTTT.